The clone carrying this T cell receptor beta chain appeared a few times. As yet, its antigen is unknown. This specimen comes from a study of CD8+ T cells in alopecia areata. Broader study findings: Mice gave a clearer picture of TCR sharing than patients did, possibly for HLA-related reasons. Scalp clonality decreased significantly with tofacitinib, and so did expanded CD8+ clones among the top 100. Numerous expanded lesional clones remained in scalp and blood during tofacitinib. Sequencing of scalp tissue also captures the resident alphabeta T cells of normal skin.

Losses at the gene ends were 2 bases for V and 5 bases for J; bases not matched to a gene: 7. The CDR3 is 15 residues long. Germline V gene data show CDR1 as LNHNV and CDR2 as YYDKDF (reference sequence). Extraction of RNA preceded its reverse transcription into cDNA, which served as the sequencing template. Assay: immunoSEQ multiplex PCR; the TCRdb copy retains only in-frame clones and omits some. The sample has approximately 280,000 clones, 58% seen once. As for treatment: oral pan-JAK inhibitor, 5-10 mg twice daily. The source material was CD4+ T cells sorted from blood, sampled at week 24, from a patient treated with tofacitinib. The chain is built from TRBV15 and TRBJ2-5, with 8 bases matching TRBD1. The source of this sequence is a human donor with alopecia areata. CDR3 coding DNA: TGTGCCACCAGCAGACCGACAGGGGAGGTGGAGACCCAGTACTTC. Its protein product is CATSRPTGEVETQYF.